The next 16 T cell receptor beta chains were all read from a single sample in a study of T cell repertoires in cytomegalovirus infection. Via MiXCR, TCRdb re-called the reads, giving one row per CDR3 protein. The sample has 150,000 to 200,000 distinct CDR3 sequences, approximately 15% seen once; the top ten hold 20% to 30%. Sequenced material: PBMCs. The receptors derive from a human donor in good health (CMV status not recorded). Some clones in this sample may be carry-over from other donors' samples.

This chain uses TRBV29-1 with TRBJ1-5; no clear D gene. CDR3 length: 13 residues. Trimming left V 4 bases short and J 3 bases short, with 10 bases between. Germline V gene sequence: CDR1 SQVTM, CDR2 ANQGSEA. The CDR3 protein is CSVVSGHNQPQHF. The CDR3 DNA reads TGCAGCGTTGTTTCAGGTCACAATCAGCCCCAGCATTTT.

A few counts support this clonotype. V is TRBV2 and J is TRBJ2-7; D may be TRBD2 (5 bases). Germline V gene lookup returns CDR1 SNHLY and CDR2 FYNNEI. CDR3 length: 17 residues. The V end lost 4 bases, the J end lost 2 bases, and 21 bases lay between the germline ends. The CDR3: CASSAGSFHVSTYEQYF. CDR3 in DNA: TGTGCCAGCAGTGCGGGATCCTTCCACGTATCTACCTACGAGCAGTACTTC.

The chain employs TRBV10-3 and TRBJ2-3, with D perhaps assigned TRBD1 or TRBD2 (5 bases each). The CDR3 has 12 amino acids. The V end was cut by 6 bases, the J end by 4 bases, with 8 bases between. CDR1 is ENHRY and CDR2 is SYGVKD in the germline V gene. The CDR3 is CAIRGPSDTQYF. The CDR3 region has the DNA TGTGCCATCAGGGGACCGTCAGATACGCAGTATTTT.

The sample holds a few counts of this clonotype. The chain employs TRBV7-9 and TRBJ1-2; D may be TRBD1 (5 bases). Germline V gene data show CDR1 as SEHNR and CDR2 as FQNEAQ (reference sequence). The CDR3 contains 14 residues. The ends were cut back, 2 bases at V and 7 bases at J, with 14 bases in the middle. CDR3 coding DNA: TGTGCCAGCAGCTTACGCGACAGCTCCAGTGGCTACACCTTC. Translating gives CASSLRDSSSGYTF.

The sample holds a few counts of this clonotype. The J gene is TRBJ2-3, the V gene TRBV6-2 or TRBV6-3; TRBD2 is a possible D gene (6 bases). From germline, CDR1 is MNHEY and CDR2 SVGEGT. Deletions cut 7 bases from V and 2 bases from J, with 13 bases between. The CDR3 consists of 14 residues. CDR3: CASTMGLPTDTQYF. CDR3 nucleotides: TGTGCCAGCACCATGGGACTCCCCACAGATACGCAGTATTTT.

This clonotype has only a few counts. This chain uses TRBV27 with TRBJ2-1; 12 nucleotides line up with TRBD1. The CDR3 is made up of 17 amino acids. With V trimmed by 2 bases and J by 2 bases, 4 bases remained unmatched. Looked up from germline, CDR1 is MNHEY and CDR2 is SMNVEV (reference sequence). For the CDR3, the DNA is TGTGCCAGCAGTTTACTCGGGACAGGGGGCCCCTACAATGAGCAGTTCTTC. Translated: CASSLLGTGGPYNEQFF.

Concerning this clonotype itself: A much larger clone is a single base away; this may be a read error. The chain carries TRBV10-3 and TRBJ2-5; TRBD1 might be the D (5 bases). The V end lost 6 bases, the J end lost 3 bases, and 14 bases lay between the germline ends. CDR3 length equals 14 residues. Germline V gene lookup returns CDR1 ENHRY and CDR2 SYGVKD. For the CDR3, the DNA is TGTGCCATCAGCCCAGACAGTTCCGAAGAGACCCAGTACTTC. It encodes CAISPDSSEETQYF.

There are many counts of this clonotype. The chain combines TRBV7-6 with TRBJ2-1; D might be TRBD2 (6 bases). CDR1 SGHVS and CDR2 FNYEAQ come from the germline V gene. V lost 5 bases to trimming and J lost 6 bases, with 20 bases between them. This CDR3 is built from 16 residues. The CDR3 nucleotides are TGTGCCAGCAGCGGACGACTAGTCTCGGGCGCCAATGAGCAGTTCTTC. Translation: CASSGRLVSGANEQFF.

This clonotype came up many times. The V gene is TRBV19, the J gene TRBJ1-5, with 10 bases identical to TRBD1. With V trimmed by 8 bases and J by 7 bases, 11 bases remained unmatched. There are 15 residues in the CDR3. Germline V gene data show CDR1 as LNHDA and CDR2 as SQIVND (reference sequence). The chain's CDR3 is CASGPGQGRRQPQHF. The CDR3 nucleotides read TGTGCCAGTGGTCCGGGACAGGGGCGTCGGCAGCCCCAGCATTTT. Variable domain in full (rest from reference TRBV19 and TRBJ1-5): DGGITQSPKYLFRKEGQNVTLSCEQNLNHDAMYWYRQDPGQGLRLIYYSQIVNDFQKGDIAEGYSVSREKKESFPLTVTSAQKNPTAFYLCASGPGQGRRQPQHFGDGTRLSIL.

On this clonotype: A much larger clone lies one base from this, so it may be a read error. The chain is built from TRBV10-3 and TRBJ1-5; D is undetermined. The CDR3 totals 12 residues. The V gene lost 1 base and the J gene lost 6 bases, with 4 bases spanning the gap. Germline values: CDR1 ENHRY, CDR2 SYGVKD. In DNA, the CDR3 is TGTGCCATCAGTGAGTGGACTCAGCCCCAGCATTTT. It is translated as CAISEWTQPQHF.

This chain links TRBV5-6 with TRBJ1-1; no firm D call. V lost 3 bases and J 6 bases, leaving 12 bases between the germline ends. This CDR3 is built from 13 residues. Per the germline V gene, CDR1 is SGHDT and CDR2 is YYEEEE. The CDR3 DNA reads as TGTGCCAGCAGCTCCCTTCTGGGCGCTGAAGCTTTCTTT. This codes for CASSSLLGAEAFF.

This clonotype was observed at least ten times. The rearrangement joins TRBV7-8 to TRBJ2-7; 12 bases align to TRBD2. In germline, CDR1 is SGHVS, CDR2 FQNEAQ. The CDR3 is 16 residues long. The ends lost 4 bases at V and 5 bases at J; junction bases unmatched: 9. The CDR3 DNA sequence: TGTGCCAGCAGCTCCCTACTAGCGGGGGGTTTAGACGAGCAGTACTTC. Residues: CASSSLLAGGLDEQYF.

The rearrangement uses TRBV4-1 and TRBJ2-3; 9 bases are shared with TRBD1. The germline V gene encodes CDR1 MGHRA and CDR2 YSYEKL. The trim removed 4 bases at V and 1 base at J, leaving 6 bases unmatched. The CDR3 is made up of 16 amino acids. The CDR3 loop reads CASSLQGQGGTDTQYF. In DNA form, the CDR3 reads TGCGCCAGCAGCCTACAGGGACAGGGCGGCACAGATACGCAGTATTTT.

As concerns this clonotype: One end of the junction varies from germline; a read error may be responsible. The rearrangement joins TRBV29-1 to TRBJ2-1; the match to TRBD1 covers 7 bases. This CDR3 has 9 residues. Germline V gene sequence: CDR1 SQVTM, CDR2 ANQGSEA. The CDR3 sequence is CSVDREPFF. The CDR3 DNA follows: TGCAGCGTCGACAGGGAGCCGTTCTTC.

The chain carries TRBV29-1 and TRBJ2-7; no reliable D call. Germline V lookup: CDR1 SQVTM, CDR2 ANQGSEA. V gave up 4 bases and J gave up 1 base, with 8 bases separating them. The CDR3 has 12 amino acids. The chain's CDR3 is CSVAVNSYEQYF. In DNA form, the CDR3 reads TGCAGCGTTGCTGTTAATTCCTACGAGCAGTACTTC.

This clonotype was seen repeatedly, ten times or more. J is TRBJ2-3 and V is TRBV7-2, with 10 bases lining up with TRBD2. J lost 6 bases, V lost 6 bases, and 9 bases had no gene match. The CDR3 has 15 amino acids. CDR1 is SGHTA, CDR2 FQGNSA, per germline. Here the CDR3 reads CASSLSGRAADTQYF. Written as DNA, the CDR3 is TGTGCCAGCAGTCTGAGCGGGAGGGCCGCCGATACGCAGTATTTT.